A single sample gave rise to the 4 T cell receptor beta chains below, sequenced in a study of cytomegalovirus exposure and HLA in healthy donors. Primers included in the PCR were 60 Vbeta and 13 Jbeta primers. Generated by immunoSEQ multiplex PCR, the TCRdb table keeps only in-frame clones and is missing some. The table lists 150,000 to 200,000 clones, roughly 76% of them singletons, with about 2% in the top ten. The sample consisted of PBMCs. The source of these receptors is a male donor in good health and CMV-seronegative.

The chain is built from TRBV6-5 and TRBJ2-1; TRBD1 agrees at 7 bases. This CDR3 comprises 14 residues. After removal of 6 bases from V and 2 bases from J, the junction contained 4 bases not matched to a gene. The V gene's germline CDR1 is MNHEY and CDR2 SVGAGI. DNA for the CDR3: TGTGCCAGCAGCCGGGGACAGACCTACAATGAGCAGTTCTTC. It translates to CASSRGQTYNEQFF.

The rearrangement links TRBV7-9 to TRBJ1-5; TRBD1 matches at 9 bases. V lost 5 bases and J lost 6; bases outside the gene matches: 5. The CDR3 is made up of 14 amino acids. Germline CDR1 reads SEHNR; CDR2 reads FQNEAQ (reference sequence). DNA of the CDR3: TGTGCCAGCAGCCTACAGGGGGCCCGTCAGCCCCAGCATTTT. As protein: CASSLQGARQPQHF. Supplemented by reference TRBV7-9 and TRBJ1-5, the full variable domain reads DTGVSQNPRHKITKRGQNVTFRCDPISEHNRLYWYRQTLGQGPEFLTYFQNEAQLEKSRLLSDRFSAERPKGSFSTLEIQRTEQGDSAMYLCASSLQGARQPQHFGDGTRLSIL.

V usage is TRBV4-1 and J usage is TRBJ2-7; 13 nucleotides line up with TRBD2. Germline CDR1 is MGHRA and CDR2 is YSYEKL. The CDR3 has 18 residues. V shed 1 base and J 0 bases; nucleotides not matched to a gene: 6. CDR3 DNA sequence: TGCGCCAGCAGCCAAGGAACTAGCGGGGGGGATGTCTCCTACGAGCAGTACTTC. Translated, it gives CASSQGTSGGDVSYEQYF.

This chain links TRBV7-2 with TRBJ1-6; 10 positions match TRBD1. Germline CDR1 and CDR2: SGHTA and FQGNSA. The length of the CDR3 is 15 residues. After removal of 3 bases from V and 10 bases from J, the junction contained 6 bases not matched to a gene. DNA of the CDR3: TGTGCCAGCAGCTTGGGACAGGGGTCTAGCTCACCCCTCCACTTT. Translation gives CASSLGQGSSSPLHF.